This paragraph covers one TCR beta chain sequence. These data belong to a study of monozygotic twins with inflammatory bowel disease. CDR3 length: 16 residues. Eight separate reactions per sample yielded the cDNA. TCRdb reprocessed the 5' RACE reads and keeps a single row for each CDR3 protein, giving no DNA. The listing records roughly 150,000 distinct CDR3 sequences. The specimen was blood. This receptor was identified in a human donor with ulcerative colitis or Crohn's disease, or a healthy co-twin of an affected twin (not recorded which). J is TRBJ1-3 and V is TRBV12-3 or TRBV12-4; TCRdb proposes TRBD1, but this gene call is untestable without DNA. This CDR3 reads CASSPIARAKGNTIYF.